The 21 T cell receptor beta chains listed next were all sequenced from one sample in a study of blood T cell repertoires in COVID-19. Clones were sequenced by immunoSEQ multiplex PCR, and TCRdb holds only the in-frame ones, with some missing. This table holds approximately 170,000 clones, about 88% found once. Sequenced input: peripheral blood. The receptors come from a woman of 80 years or more in a cohort sampled during active or convalescent COVID-19.

The rearrangement joins TRBV4-1 to TRBJ1-2; D is unresolved. Looked up from germline, CDR1 is MGHRA and CDR2 is YSYEKL. V lost 0 bases to trimming and J lost 2 bases, with 7 bases between them. The length of the CDR3 is 14 residues. CDR3 residues: CASSQDSSNYGYTF. The CDR3 coding sequence is TGCGCCAGCAGCCAAGATTCGTCGAACTATGGCTACACCTTC.

The rearrangement links TRBV6-5 to TRBJ1-4; tentatively, D is TRBD1 (5 bases). CDR3 size: 13 residues. The V end lost 7 bases, the J end lost 8 bases, and 14 bases lay between the germline ends. The germline V gene encodes CDR1 MNHEY and CDR2 SVGAGI. Here the CDR3 reads CASNGGGGEKLFF. CDR3 nucleotide sequence: TGTGCCAGCAACGGGGGTGGAGGCGAAAAACTGTTTTTT.

This clone has just one count. The CDR3 loop is CAISESGTSGVYNEQFF. CDR3 bases: TGTGCCATCAGTGAGTCAGGGACTAGCGGAGTCTACAATGAGCAGTTCTTC. The chain couples TRBV10-3 to TRBJ2-1; TRBD2 aligns across 11 bases. The CDR3 consists of 17 residues. Germline assignment: CDR1 ENHRY and CDR2 SYGVKD. V gave up 0 bases and J gave up 3 bases; unmatched junction bases: 4.

The rearrangement joins TRBV5-1 to TRBJ1-2, with 12 positions matching TRBD1. This CDR3 contains 16 residues. V shed 5 bases, J shed 3 bases, and the junction held 8 bases outside the gene matches. CDR1 and CDR2 (germline): SGHRS, YFSETQ. CDR3 in amino acids: CASSRDRGLVDYGYTF. CDR3 in DNA: TGCGCCAGCAGTAGGGACAGGGGGCTAGTAGACTATGGCTACACCTTC.

CDR3 loop: CATSRDAGVSGNTIYF. CDR3 DNA: TGTGCCACCAGCAGAGATGCGGGGGTATCTGGAAACACCATATATTTT. The chain links TRBV15 to TRBJ1-3; a weak D match, TRBD1 (5 bases). The CDR3 has 16 amino acids. V was shortened by 0 bases and J by 1 base, with 10 bases between the two germline ends. Per germline, CDR1 LNHNV and CDR2 YYDKDF (reference sequence).

The chain joins TRBV30 to TRBJ1-4, with 8 bases aligning to TRBD1. With 0 bases clipped from V and 3 bases from J, the junction kept 15 bases outside the gene matches. The CDR3 is 19 amino acids. Germline CDR1 and CDR2: GTSNPN and SVGIG (reference sequence). CDR3 residues: CAWSVRSRTGGNSNEKLFF. CDR3 coding DNA: TGTGCCTGGAGTGTAAGATCCCGAACAGGGGGTAATTCTAATGAAAAACTGTTTTTT.

This sequence joins TRBV15 and TRBJ1-5; possible D gene TRBD1, 6 bases. Germline CDR1 and CDR2: LNHNV and YYDKDF (reference sequence). V dropped 5 bases and J dropped 3 bases, with 11 bases sitting between them. The CDR3 spans 14 residues. The CDR3 sequence is CATSGHRANQPQHF. CDR3 nucleotide sequence: TGTGCCACCAGCGGTCACAGGGCCAATCAGCCCCAGCATTTT.

The chain couples TRBV2 to TRBJ2-3; possibly TRBD2 for D (5 bases). Germline lookup yields CDR1 SNHLY and CDR2 FYNNEI. This CDR3 region has 14 residues. Trimming left V 3 bases short and J 4 bases short, with 11 bases between. The CDR3 reads CASSDFSGSDTQYF. CDR3 nucleotides: TGTGCCAGCAGTGATTTCTCGGGGTCAGATACGCAGTATTTT.

This clone was counted between two and nine times. J is TRBJ2-5 and V is TRBV7-6, with 12 bases fitting TRBD2. This CDR3 is built from 17 residues. With 6 bases clipped from V and 2 bases from J, the junction kept 10 bases outside the gene matches. Germline loops: CDR1 SGHVS, CDR2 FNYEAQ. The CDR3 loop reads CASSPPLAGGIQETQYF. In DNA, the CDR3 is TGTGCCAGCAGTCCACCTCTAGCGGGGGGGATTCAAGAGACCCAGTACTTC.

This clone was seen a handful of times. The chain links TRBV3-1 (or the pseudogene TRBV3-2) to TRBJ1-5; D may be TRBD1 (5 bases). CDR3 length equals 15 residues. The germline CDR1 and CDR2 sequences are LGHDT and YNNKEL (reference sequence). The germline V and J ends were trimmed by 0 bases and 5 bases, with 11 bases remaining between them. The CDR3 sequence is CASSQDTTEYQPQHF. Written as DNA, the CDR3 is TGTGCCAGCAGCCAAGATACGACAGAGTATCAGCCCCAGCATTTT.

V and J are TRBV11-2 and TRBJ2-1, with D perhaps TRBD1 (6 bases). Germline V CDR1 and CDR2: SGHAT, FQNNGV. V was trimmed by 5 bases and J by 4 bases, leaving 15 bases between them. CDR3 length: 15 amino acids. The CDR3 protein is CASSGSGTSYNEQFF. The CDR3 DNA sequence: TGTGCCAGCAGCGGATCTGGGACATCGTACAATGAGCAGTTCTTC.

The chain uses TRBV2 and TRBJ1-1; the D gene is possibly TRBD1 (5 bases). With 4 bases removed from V and 3 bases from J, the gap between germline ends came to 12 bases. The CDR3 spans 14 residues. CDR1 is SNHLY, CDR2 FYNNEI, per germline. CDR3 nucleotides: TGTGCCAGCAGTGCTGACAGAGGATACACTGAAGCTTTCTTT. Amino acids: CASSADRGYTEAFF.

This chain links TRBV7-9 with TRBJ2-1; D unresolved. This CDR3 spans 12 amino acids. Per germline, CDR1 SEHNR and CDR2 FQNEAQ (reference sequence). V was trimmed by 1 base and J by 9 bases, leaving 7 bases between them. CDR3 DNA sequence: TGTGCCAGCAGCTTAGTTAGAGGTGAGCAGTTCTTC. It translates to CASSLVRGEQFF.

The V gene is TRBV30, the J gene TRBJ1-1, with 11 bases aligning to TRBD1. This CDR3 is 15 amino acids long. The germline V gene has CDR1 GTSNPN and CDR2 SVGIG (reference sequence). V shed 2 bases and J 4 bases; nucleotides not matched to a gene: 6. CDR3 DNA: TGTGCCTGGAGTAGGGGACAGGGGGTAGGCACTGAAGCTTTCTTT. Encoded protein: CAWSRGQGVGTEAFF. Full variable domain (remainder filled in from reference TRBV30 and TRBJ1-1): SQTIHQWPATLVQPVGSPLSLECTVEGTSNPNLYWYRQAAGRGLQLLFYSVGIGQISSEVPQNLSASRPQDRQFILSSKKLLLSDSGFYLCAWSRGQGVGTEAFFGQGTRLTVV.

The chain uses TRBV7-9 and TRBJ1-1; no reliable D call. V lost 1 base to trimming and J lost 1 base, with 13 bases between them. The CDR3 runs to 16 residues. Germline V lookup: CDR1 SEHNR, CDR2 FQNEAQ (reference sequence). The CDR3 sequence: CASSLGFREPNTEAFF. The CDR3 bases are TGTGCCAGCAGCTTAGGATTTCGGGAACCGAACACTGAAGCTTTCTTT.

The sample holds a few counts of this clone. The genes are TRBV27 and TRBJ1-4, with no clear D. Germline V gives CDR1 MNHEY, CDR2 SMNVEV (reference sequence). CDR3 length equals 14 residues. V shed 2 bases and J shed 4 bases, with 8 bases lying between them. CDR3 in DNA: TGTGCCAGCAGTTTAGAGGGAATTAATGAAAAACTGTTTTTT. Amino acid sequence: CASSLEGINEKLFF.

The chain links TRBV7-6 to TRBJ2-1, with TRBD2 as a possible D gene (5 bases). Germline CDR1 reads SGHVS; CDR2 reads FNYEAQ. The CDR3 spans 16 residues. Trimming removed 1 base at V and 1 base at J, with 11 bases between. In nucleotides, the CDR3 is TGTGCCAGCAGCTTAGTAGGGCCGGGGTCCTACAATGAGCAGTTCTTC. Translated: CASSLVGPGSYNEQFF.

CDR3 in amino acids: CASSDQGGSSYEQYF. The CDR3 bases are TGCGCCAGCAGTGATCAGGGAGGGTCCTCCTACGAGCAGTACTTC. The V gene is TRBV10-1, the J gene TRBJ2-7; 7 bases fit TRBD2. Germline assignment: CDR1 WNHNN and CDR2 SYGVQD (reference sequence). This CDR3 has 15 residues. V lost 3 bases, J lost 0 bases, and 5 bases stayed unmatched.

The genes are TRBV9 and TRBJ1-2; D ambiguous. The V gene's germline CDR1 is SGDLS and CDR2 YYNGEE. V was shortened by 0 bases and J by 2 bases, with 11 bases between the two germline ends. There are 15 residues in the CDR3. CDR3 loop: CASSVDLWSNYGYTF. As DNA, the CDR3 is TGTGCCAGCAGCGTAGATCTATGGTCGAACTATGGCTACACCTTC.

The rearrangement uses TRBV11-3 and TRBJ1-4, with 8 bases matching TRBD1. V was clipped by 5 bases and J by 8 bases; unmatched bases: 13. The germline gives CDR1 SGHNT, CDR2 YENEEA. This CDR3 has 16 residues. CDR3 bases: TGTGCCAGCAGCCCACCAGGACAGGGCCGAGGAGAAAAACTGTTTTTT. Protein: CASSPPGQGRGEKLFF.

The rearrangement joins TRBV3-1 (or the pseudogene TRBV3-2) to TRBJ1-6; D is unresolved. Germline V CDR1 and CDR2: LGHDT, YNNKEL (reference sequence). V lost 5 bases and J 9 bases, leaving 8 bases between the germline ends. The CDR3 runs 12 residues. The CDR3 bases are TGTGCCAGCAGCAGGGAGGTTTCACCCCTCCACTTT. This codes for CASSREVSPLHF.